This record looks at one TCR beta chain sequence and its context. The target antigen is unknown. The entry originates in a study of cytomegalovirus exposure and HLA in healthy donors. CDR1 and CDR2 from the germline V gene are MNHEY and SVGAGI. Trimming pared 5 bases from V and 0 bases from J, leaving 14 bases between. The length of the CDR3 is 15 residues. Use of 60 Vbeta and 13 Jbeta primers characterized the PCR. Per the authors' pipeline: Later, roughly 77 million unique TCR beta chains were counted in an analysis, and roughly 11 million of them were shared. Sequenced by immunoSEQ multiplex PCR; TCRdb stores in-frame clones only, minus some. V and J calls and clone size come straight from that table; D and trimming were deduced from the DNA. The sample yields around 92,000 clones, 65% to 80% seen once. Study-wide results and limits: A later analysis by the authors found several of the most significant clusters apparently linked to common viral pathogens.

Sequencing input: PBMCs. The chain is built from TRBV6-5 and TRBJ2-7, with a possible D match to TRBD1 (5 bases). The TCR was taken from a female donor in good health and CMV-seropositive. CDR3 sequence (DNA): TGTGCCAGCAGTCAAGGGGTCCTTAGCTCCTACGAGCAGTACTTC. Its protein product is CASSQGVLSSYEQYF.